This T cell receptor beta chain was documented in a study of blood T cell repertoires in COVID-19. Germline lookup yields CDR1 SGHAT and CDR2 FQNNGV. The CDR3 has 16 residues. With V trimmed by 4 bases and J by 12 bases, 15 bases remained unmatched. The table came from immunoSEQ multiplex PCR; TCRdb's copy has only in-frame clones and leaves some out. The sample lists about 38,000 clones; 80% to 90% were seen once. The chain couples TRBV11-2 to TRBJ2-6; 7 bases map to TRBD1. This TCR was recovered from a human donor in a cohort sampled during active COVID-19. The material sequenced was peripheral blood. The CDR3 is CASSSPTDRRLGVLTF. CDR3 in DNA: TGTGCCAGCAGCTCCCCCACGGACAGGCGGTTGGGCGTCCTGACTTTC.